The subject of this entry is one T cell receptor beta chain. This CDR3 is built from 14 residues. Germline V gene data show CDR1 as SGHVS and CDR2 as FQNEAQ. V shed 6 bases and J shed 4 bases, with 15 bases lying between them. This sample is drawn from a study of blood T cell repertoires in COVID-19. Study-wide context: Samples taken during acute and convalescent COVID-19 were collected in the United States, Italy and Spain. PBMCs, B-cell-depleted T cells, or T cells were the source of the cDNA or gDNA that made up the material.

Original analysis: Reference gene primer amplification in the assay estimated nucleated cell counts. The protocol was immunoSEQ multiplex PCR, while the TCRdb copy is restricted to in-frame clones and leaves out a portion. V, J and clone size derive from that table, while D and trimming were established from the DNA sequence. The repertoire holds some 31,000 clones, with more than 65% as singletons. Seattle patient enrollment occurred during active infection, with longitudinal follow-up thereafter. The material sequenced was peripheral blood. J is TRBJ1-2 and V is TRBV7-8; D ambiguous. This clonotype originated in a man in his 70s with COVID-19, enrolled during active disease. DNA of the CDR3: TGTGCCAGCAGATCCGTAGAGGGCTCCTATGGCTACACCTTC. It translates to CASRSVEGSYGYTF.